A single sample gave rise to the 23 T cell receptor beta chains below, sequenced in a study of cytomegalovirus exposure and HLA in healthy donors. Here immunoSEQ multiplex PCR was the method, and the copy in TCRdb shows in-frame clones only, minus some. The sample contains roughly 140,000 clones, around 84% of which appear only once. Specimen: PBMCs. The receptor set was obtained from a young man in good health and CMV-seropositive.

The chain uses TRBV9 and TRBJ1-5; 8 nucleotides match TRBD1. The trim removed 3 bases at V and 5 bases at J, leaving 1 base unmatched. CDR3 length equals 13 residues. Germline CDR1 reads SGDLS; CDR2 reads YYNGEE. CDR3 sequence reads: CASSEQGDQPQHF. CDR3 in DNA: TGTGCCAGCAGCGAACAGGGGGATCAGCCCCAGCATTTT. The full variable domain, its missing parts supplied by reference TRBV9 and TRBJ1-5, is DSGVTQTPKHLITATGQRVTLRCSPRSGDLSVYWYQQSLDQGLQFLIQYYNGEERAKGNILERFSAQQFPDLHSELNLSSLELGDSALYFCASSEQGDQPQHFGDGTRLSIL.

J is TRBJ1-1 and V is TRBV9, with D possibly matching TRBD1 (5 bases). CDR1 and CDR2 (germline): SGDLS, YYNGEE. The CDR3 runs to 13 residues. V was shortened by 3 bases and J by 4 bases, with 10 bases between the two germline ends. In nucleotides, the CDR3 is TGTGCCAGCAGCGCCCCAGGGTTCACTGAAGCTTTCTTT. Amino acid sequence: CASSAPGFTEAFF.

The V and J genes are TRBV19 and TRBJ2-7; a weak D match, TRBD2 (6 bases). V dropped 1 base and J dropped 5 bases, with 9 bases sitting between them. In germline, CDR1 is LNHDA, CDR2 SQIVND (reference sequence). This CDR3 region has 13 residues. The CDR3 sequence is CASSIAWGDEQYF. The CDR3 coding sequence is TGTGCCAGTAGTATAGCGTGGGGGGACGAGCAGTACTTC.

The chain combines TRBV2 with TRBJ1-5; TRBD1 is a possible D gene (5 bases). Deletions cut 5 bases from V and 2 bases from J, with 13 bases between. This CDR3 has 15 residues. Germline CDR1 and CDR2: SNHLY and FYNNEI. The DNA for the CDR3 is TGTGCCAGCAGTCAAACGGGGGACCGCAATCAGCCCCAGCATTTT. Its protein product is CASSQTGDRNQPQHF.

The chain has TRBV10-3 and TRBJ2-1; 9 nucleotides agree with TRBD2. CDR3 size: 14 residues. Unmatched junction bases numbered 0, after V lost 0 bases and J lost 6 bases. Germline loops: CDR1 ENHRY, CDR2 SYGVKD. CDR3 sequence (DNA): TGTGCCATCAGTGAGTCTAGCGGGGGCAATGAGCAGTTCTTC. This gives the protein CAISESSGGNEQFF.

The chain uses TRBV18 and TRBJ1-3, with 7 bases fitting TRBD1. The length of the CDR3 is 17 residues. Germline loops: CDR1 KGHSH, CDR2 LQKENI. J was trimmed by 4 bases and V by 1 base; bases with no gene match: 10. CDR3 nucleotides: TGTGCCAGCTCACCACGAAAGGGGGCTCCCTCGGGAAACACCATATATTTT. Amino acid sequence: CASSPRKGAPSGNTIYF. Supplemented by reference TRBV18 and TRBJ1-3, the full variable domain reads NAGVMQNPRHLVRRRGQEARLRCSPMKGHSHVYWYRQLPEEGLKFMVYLQKENIIDESGMPKERFSAEFPKEGPSILRIQQVVRGDSAAYFCASSPRKGAPSGNTIYFGEGSWLTVV.

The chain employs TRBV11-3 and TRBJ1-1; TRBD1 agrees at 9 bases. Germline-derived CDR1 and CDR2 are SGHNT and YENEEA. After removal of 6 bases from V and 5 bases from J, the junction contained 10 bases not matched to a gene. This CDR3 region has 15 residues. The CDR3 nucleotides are TGTGCCAGCAGTCTTTCGGGACAGGGCGGAACTGAAGCTTTCTTT. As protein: CASSLSGQGGTEAFF.

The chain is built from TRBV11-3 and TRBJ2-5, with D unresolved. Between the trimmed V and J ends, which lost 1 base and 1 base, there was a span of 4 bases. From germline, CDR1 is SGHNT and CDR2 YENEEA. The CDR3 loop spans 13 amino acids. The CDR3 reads CASSLALQETQYF. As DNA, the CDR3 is TGTGCCAGCAGCTTAGCTCTCCAAGAGACCCAGTACTTC.

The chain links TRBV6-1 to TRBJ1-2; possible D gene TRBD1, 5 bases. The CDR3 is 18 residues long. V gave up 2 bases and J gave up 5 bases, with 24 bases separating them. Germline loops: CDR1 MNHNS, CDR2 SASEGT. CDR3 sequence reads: CASSEPRRGPTPRYGYTF. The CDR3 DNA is TGTGCCAGCAGTGAACCAAGGCGGGGCCCTACTCCCAGGTATGGCTACACCTTC.

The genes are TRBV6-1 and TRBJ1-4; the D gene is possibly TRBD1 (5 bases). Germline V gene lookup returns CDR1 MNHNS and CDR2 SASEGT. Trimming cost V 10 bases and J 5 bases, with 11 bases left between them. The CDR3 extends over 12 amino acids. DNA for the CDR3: TGTGCCACGGGGGGGGTGAATGAAAAACTGTTTTTT. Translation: CATGGVNEKLFF.

The CDR3 loop reads CASSQEEDPGDTQYF. The CDR3 DNA reads TGTGCCAGCAGCCAAGAAGAAGACCCCGGGGATACGCAGTATTTT. This sequence joins TRBV4-2 and TRBJ2-3; no clear D gene. The CDR3 extends over 15 amino acids. The ends were cut back, 0 bases at V and 6 bases at J, with 13 bases in the middle. Germline CDR1 LGHNA, CDR2 YNFKEQ.

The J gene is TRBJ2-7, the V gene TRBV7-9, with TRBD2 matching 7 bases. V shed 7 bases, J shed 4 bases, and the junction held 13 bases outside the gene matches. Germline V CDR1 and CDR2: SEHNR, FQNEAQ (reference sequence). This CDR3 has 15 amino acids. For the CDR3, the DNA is TGTGCCAGCACCGGTTCCGGGACTATGATGTACGAGCAGTACTTC. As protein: CASTGSGTMMYEQYF. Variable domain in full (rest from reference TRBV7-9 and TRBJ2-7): DTGVSQNPRHKITKRGQNVTFRCDPISEHNRLYWYRQTLGQGPEFLTYFQNEAQLEKSRLLSDRFSAERPKGSFSTLEIQRTEQGDSAMYLCASTGSGTMMYEQYFGPGTRLTVT.

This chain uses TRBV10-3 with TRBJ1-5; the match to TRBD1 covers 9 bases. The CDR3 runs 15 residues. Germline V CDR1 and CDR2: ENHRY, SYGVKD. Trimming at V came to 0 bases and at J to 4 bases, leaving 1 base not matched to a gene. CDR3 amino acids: CAISESGTGNQPQHF. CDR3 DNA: TGTGCCATCAGTGAGTCGGGGACAGGGAATCAGCCCCAGCATTTT.

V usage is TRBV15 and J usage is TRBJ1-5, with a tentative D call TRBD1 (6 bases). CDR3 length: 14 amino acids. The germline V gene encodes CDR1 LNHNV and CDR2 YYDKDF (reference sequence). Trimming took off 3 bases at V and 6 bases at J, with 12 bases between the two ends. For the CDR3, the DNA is TGTGCCACCAGCAGTACAGGGTATGGTCAGCCCCAGCATTTT. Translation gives CATSSTGYGQPQHF.

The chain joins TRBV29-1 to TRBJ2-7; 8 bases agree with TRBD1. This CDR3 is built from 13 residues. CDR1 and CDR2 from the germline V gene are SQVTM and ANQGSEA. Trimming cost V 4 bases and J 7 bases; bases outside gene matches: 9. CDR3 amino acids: CSVAGRGQREQYF. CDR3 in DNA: TGCAGCGTTGCTGGCAGGGGGCAACGGGAGCAGTACTTC.

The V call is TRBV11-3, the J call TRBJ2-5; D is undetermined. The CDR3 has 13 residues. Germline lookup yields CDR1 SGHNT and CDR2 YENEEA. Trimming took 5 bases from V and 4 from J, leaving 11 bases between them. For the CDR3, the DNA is TGTGCCAGCAGCCCCGCTCCGGTAGAGACCCAGTACTTC. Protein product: CASSPAPVETQYF.

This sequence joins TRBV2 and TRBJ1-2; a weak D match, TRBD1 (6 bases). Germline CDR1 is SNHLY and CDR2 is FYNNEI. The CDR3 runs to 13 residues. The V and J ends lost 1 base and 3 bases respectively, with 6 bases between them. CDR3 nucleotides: TGTGCCAGCAGTGAAGGACAGGACTATGGCTACACCTTC. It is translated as CASSEGQDYGYTF.

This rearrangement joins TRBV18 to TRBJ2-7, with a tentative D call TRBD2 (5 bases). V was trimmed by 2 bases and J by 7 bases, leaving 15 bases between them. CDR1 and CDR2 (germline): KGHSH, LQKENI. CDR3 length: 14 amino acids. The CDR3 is CASSPLSGAAEQYF. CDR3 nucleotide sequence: TGTGCCAGCTCACCATTATCCGGAGCGGCGGAGCAGTACTTC.

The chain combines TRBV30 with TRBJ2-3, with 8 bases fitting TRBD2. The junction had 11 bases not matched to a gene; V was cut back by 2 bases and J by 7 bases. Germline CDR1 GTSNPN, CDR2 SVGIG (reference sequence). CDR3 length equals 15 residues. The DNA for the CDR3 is TGTGCCTGGAGTTTTGCGGGAGGCCTAGTACATACGCAGTATTTT. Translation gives CAWSFAGGLVHTQYF.

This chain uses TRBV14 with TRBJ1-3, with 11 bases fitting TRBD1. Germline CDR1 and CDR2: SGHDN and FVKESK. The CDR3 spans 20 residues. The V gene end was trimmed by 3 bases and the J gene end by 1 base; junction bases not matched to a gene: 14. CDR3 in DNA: TGTGCCAGCAGCCACCTCTCCCTGGGGGACAGGGGGTCGTCTGGAAACACCATATATTTT. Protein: CASSHLSLGDRGSSGNTIYF. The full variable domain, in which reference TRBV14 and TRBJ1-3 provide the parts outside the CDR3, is EAGVTQFPSHSVIEKGQTVTLRCDPISGHDNLYWYRRVMGKEIKFLLHFVKESKQDESGMPNNRFLAERTGGTYSTLKVQPAELEDSGVYFCASSHLSLGDRGSSGNTIYFGEGSWLTVV.

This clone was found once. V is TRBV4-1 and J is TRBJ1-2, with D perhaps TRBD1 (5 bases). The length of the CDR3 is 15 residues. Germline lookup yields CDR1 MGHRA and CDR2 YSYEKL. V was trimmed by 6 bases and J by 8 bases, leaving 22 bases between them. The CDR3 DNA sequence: TGCGCCAGCAGGAAACTGGACAATTTTGCAGGGGGCTACACCTTC. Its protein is CASRKLDNFAGGYTF.

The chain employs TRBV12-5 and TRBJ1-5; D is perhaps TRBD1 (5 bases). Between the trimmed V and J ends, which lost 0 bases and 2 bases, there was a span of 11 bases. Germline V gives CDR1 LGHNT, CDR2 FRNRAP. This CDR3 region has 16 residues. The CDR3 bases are TGTGCTAGTGGTTTGGTACTTGGAGGGGGCAATCAGCCCCAGCATTTT. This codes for CASGLVLGGGNQPQHF.

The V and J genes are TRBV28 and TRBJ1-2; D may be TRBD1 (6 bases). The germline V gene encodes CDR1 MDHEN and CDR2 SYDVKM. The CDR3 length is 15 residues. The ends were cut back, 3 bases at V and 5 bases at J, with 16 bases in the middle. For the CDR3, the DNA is TGTGCCAGCAGTTTTTCGCCAGGGAGGGGGTATGGCTACACCTTC. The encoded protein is CASSFSPGRGYGYTF.